This entry lists 19 T cell receptor beta chains sequenced from one sample in a study of shared clonotypes between healthy human individuals (dated by TCRdb to 2018 to 2021). Library method: the immunoSEQ multiplex PCR assay. The source is immuneACCESS, and TCRdb retained only in-frame sequences with V and J called. Part of the clones is not carried over; for the studies checked, unresolved V genes explain less than half of this, and the remainder is unexplained. The sample contains about 92,000 clones, less than 50% of them found a single time. The ten largest account for less than 15% of the sample. The sequencing sample was made of PBMCs. These TCRs come from a woman in her thirties or forties in good health. Some clones in this sample may be carry-over from other donors' samples.

A few counts support this clone. V usage is TRBV5-6 and J usage is TRBJ2-6; D remains ambiguous. V dropped 5 bases and J dropped 0 bases, with 6 bases sitting between them. CDR1 and CDR2 from the germline V gene are SGHDT and YYEEEE. The CDR3 has 14 residues. CDR3 nucleotide sequence: TGTGCCAGCAGACACTTCTCTGGGGCCAACGTCCTGACTTTC. It translates to CASRHFSGANVLTF.

This clone was observed once. V and J are TRBV5-6 and TRBJ1-4, with 8 bases fitting TRBD1. In germline, CDR1 is SGHDT, CDR2 YYEEEE. The CDR3 consists of 14 residues. J gave up 7 bases and V 4 bases, and 6 bases lay outside the gene matches. The CDR3 DNA is TGTGCCAGCAGCCAGACAGGGGTTGGTGAAAAACTGTTTTTT. It yields the protein CASSQTGVGEKLFF.

Turning to this clone: A much larger clone is a single base away; this may be a read error. The V gene is TRBV19, the J gene TRBJ2-3, with 10 nucleotides matching TRBD2. Germline CDR1 LNHDA, CDR2 SQIVND (reference sequence). This CDR3 region has 15 residues. After removal of 2 bases from V and 6 bases from J, the junction contained 5 bases not matched to a gene. CDR3 coding DNA: TGTGCCAGTAGTATACGAGCGGGAGGGGGGGATACGCAGTATTTT. This sequence encodes CASSIRAGGGDTQYF.

The gene calls are TRBV29-1 and TRBJ2-7; TRBD1 matches 11 bases. With 4 bases clipped from V and 4 bases from J, the junction kept 3 bases outside the gene matches. Germline V gene sequence: CDR1 SQVTM, CDR2 ANQGSEA. The CDR3 covers 13 residues. The CDR3 nucleotides are TGCAGCGTTGTGGGACAGGGGGGTTACGAGCAGTACTTC. It codes for CSVVGQGGYEQYF.

This clone was picked up a small number of times. The chain employs TRBV29-1 and TRBJ2-2; D call uncertain. CDR1 is SQVTM and CDR2 is ANQGSEA in the germline V gene. The CDR3 is 13 residues long. V was pared by 2 bases and J by 5 bases, with 9 bases between. The CDR3 spells CSVEIGLTGELFF. Here the CDR3 DNA reads TGCAGCGTTGAAATAGGGTTAACCGGGGAGCTGTTTTTT.

There are a few counts of this clone. With only one base between it and a far larger clone, this is likely a read error. The same CDR3 is also encoded by other DNA sequences in this sample. The V call is TRBV5-1, the J call TRBJ1-1; possibly TRBD1 for D (5 bases). Trimming removed 1 base at V and 4 bases at J, with 8 bases between. The CDR3 has 13 amino acids. Germline CDR1 and CDR2: SGHRS and YFSETQ. The CDR3 sequence is CASSLRGGTEAFF. The CDR3 nucleotides are TGCGCCAGCAGCTTGAGGGGTGGCACTGAAGCTTTCTTT.

The table lists this clone with a few counts. CDR3 coding DNA: TGTGCCTGGAGTCTCACCGGGCCCTCTGGGGCCAACGTCCTGACTTTC. Its translation is CAWSLTGPSGANVLTF. The V call is TRBV30, the J call TRBJ2-6; D is unresolved. Trimming pared 2 bases from V and 0 bases from J, leaving 11 bases between. Germline V gene sequence: CDR1 GTSNPN, CDR2 SVGIG (reference sequence). The CDR3 contains 16 residues.

This clone turned up a few times. A much larger clonotype is one base distant, so this may be a read error. The J gene is TRBJ2-1, the V gene TRBV7-8; D is unresolved. Germline assignment: CDR1 SGHVS and CDR2 FQNEAQ. There are 11 residues in the CDR3. Trimming took off 3 bases at V and 3 bases at J, with 0 bases between the two ends. CDR3 DNA sequence: TGTGCCAGCAGCTTCTACAATGAGCAGTTCTTC. Its translation is CASSFYNEQFF.

This clone was seen once. Possible read error: a much larger clone is one base away. Different DNA sequences within this sample yield the same CDR3. V usage is TRBV7-9 and J usage is TRBJ2-1, with TRBD1 matching over 8 bases. The germline V gene has CDR1 SEHNR and CDR2 FQNEAQ (reference sequence). This CDR3 has 12 residues. This CDR3 reads CASSWTGYEQFF. CDR3 nucleotides: TGCGCCAGCAGCTGGACAGGGTATGAGCAGTTCTTC.

The rearrangement uses TRBV9 and TRBJ2-2, with D maybe TRBD1 (6 bases). The V end was cut by 4 bases, the J end by 4 bases, with 20 bases between. Germline V gene lookup returns CDR1 SGDLS and CDR2 YYNGEE. CDR3 length: 17 residues. The CDR3: CASSSRRGLGGTGELFF. For the CDR3, the DNA is TGTGCCAGCAGCTCCCGCAGGGGCCTCGGAGGCACCGGGGAGCTGTTTTTT.

This clone was counted a few times. This chain connects TRBV4-1 to TRBJ2-5; 10 positions agree with TRBD2. V gave up 4 bases and J gave up 5 bases; unmatched junction bases: 10. There are 16 residues in the CDR3. From germline, CDR1 is MGHRA and CDR2 YSYEKL. The CDR3 DNA is TGCGCCAGCAGCCCGCTCGGGACTAGCGTAGGGGAGACCCAGTACTTC. It is translated as CASSPLGTSVGETQYF.

This clone was found a few times. The chain uses TRBV10-3 and TRBJ2-7; a weak D match, TRBD1 (6 bases). The ends were cut back, 4 bases at V and 6 bases at J, with 19 bases in the middle. The CDR3 totals 15 residues. The germline V gene encodes CDR1 ENHRY and CDR2 SYGVKD. CDR3 bases: TGTGCCATCAGTGGAAAAACGGGACACAGTGGCGAGCAGTACTTC. Translation gives CAISGKTGHSGEQYF.

This clone was observed at least ten times. V is TRBV6-5 and J is TRBJ1-1; perhaps TRBD1 as D (5 bases). V was trimmed by 6 bases and J by 5 bases, leaving 16 bases between them. The CDR3 length is 14 residues. Germline loops: CDR1 MNHEY, CDR2 SVGAGI. The CDR3 bases are TGTGCCAGCAGCTACAGGCCCGCCCAAACTGAAGCTTTCTTT. It specifies CASSYRPAQTEAFF.

This clone was picked up many times. The chain recombines TRBV20-1 with TRBJ1-2; TRBD1 matches 8 bases. Germline loops: CDR1 DFQATT, CDR2 SNEGSKA (reference sequence). The CDR3 is 11 residues long. The CDR3 here is CRDDRGDGYTF. The CDR3 DNA is TGCAGAGACGACAGGGGAGATGGCTACACCTTC.

The CDR3 coding sequence is TGTGCCAGCTCACGGACTAGCGGGAGCTCCAGCACAGATACGCAGTATTTT. This encodes CASSRTSGSSSTDTQYF. This chain connects TRBV18 to TRBJ2-3; TRBD2 aligns across 13 bases. Per germline, CDR1 KGHSH and CDR2 LQKENI. V lost 4 bases to trimming and J lost 0 bases; unmatched junction nucleotides: 4. This CDR3 is built from 17 residues.

V and J are TRBV4-1 and TRBJ2-5; 11 positions agree with TRBD2. The CDR3 contains 15 residues. CDR1 is MGHRA and CDR2 is YSYEKL in the germline V gene. The J segment lost 5 bases and the V segment lost 5 bases, leaving 7 bases of the junction unmatched. In DNA, the CDR3 is TGCGCCAGCAGCTGGGGACTAGCGGCATTCGAGACCCAGTACTTC. This translates into CASSWGLAAFETQYF.

In the case of this clone: A single base is all that separates this from a far larger clone, so a read error is likely. The chain has TRBV4-3 and TRBJ2-2; the D gene is possibly TRBD2 (5 bases). Germline CDR1 LGHNA, CDR2 YSLEER. The CDR3 loop spans 13 amino acids. V lost 4 bases and J lost 7, with 10 bases in between. In DNA, the CDR3 is TGCGCCAGCAGCCGGCCTACTAGCGGGGAGCTGTTTTTT. Translating it yields CASSRPTSGELFF.

This clone was observed once. It differs at one base from a far larger clone, so likely a read error. This sample includes further DNA sequences coding for the same CDR3. V is TRBV7-9 and J is TRBJ1-6; D unclear. CDR1 is SEHNR and CDR2 is FQNEAQ in the germline V gene (reference sequence). The CDR3 runs 14 residues. Trimming shortened V by 5 bases and J by 0 bases, and 5 bases separated the two germline ends. The CDR3 region is CASSLSSYNSPLHF. As DNA, the CDR3 is TGTGCCAGCAGCCTGAGCTCCTATAATTCACCCCTCCACTTT.

This chain uses TRBV4-1 with TRBJ1-1, with TRBD1 matching 10 bases. This CDR3 region has 14 residues. CDR1 is MGHRA, CDR2 YSYEKL, per germline. Trimming cost V 3 bases and J 10 bases; bases outside gene matches: 8. The CDR3 loop is CASSQTRQGARAFF. For the CDR3, the DNA is TGCGCCAGCAGCCAGACCAGACAGGGGGCGCGAGCTTTCTTT.